One sample yielded the 8 T cell receptor beta chains listed below, sequenced in a study of HIV-infected patients and healthy controls. TCRdb re-analysed the 5' RACE reads in MiXCR, keeping a single row per CDR3 protein. The data contain under 70,000 distinct CDR3 sequences, less than 20% of them singletons. Sequences were obtained from CD4+ T cells from blood. The receptors come from a human donor in good health.

This clonotype was counted many times. The chain links TRBV3-1 to TRBJ2-7; 9 positions match TRBD2. The V segment lost 4 bases and the J segment 0 bases; nucleotides outside the gene matches: 13. CDR1 is LGHDT and CDR2 is YNNKEL in the germline V gene (reference sequence). This CDR3 spans 18 amino acids. Written as DNA, the CDR3 is TGTGCCAGCAGCCTAACGTCTAGCGGGATTAAGAGCTCCTACGAGCAGTACTTC. Amino acids: CASSLTSSGIKSSYEQYF.

In its sample, this clonotype was seen a few times. The J gene is TRBJ1-3, the V gene TRBV6-1; D is uncertain. V lost 0 bases, J lost 1 base, and 7 bases lay in between. This CDR3 spans 15 amino acids. Germline V gene sequence: CDR1 MNHNS, CDR2 SASEGT. CDR3 in amino acids: CASSEASVSGNTIYF. The CDR3, as DNA: TGTGCCAGCAGTGAAGCGTCGGTTTCTGGAAACACCATATATTTT.

This sequence joins TRBV19 and TRBJ2-3, with 7 bases matching TRBD1. The germline CDR1 and CDR2 sequences are LNHDA and SQIVND (reference sequence). Trimming at V came to 6 bases and at J to 1 base, leaving 7 bases not matched to a gene. This CDR3 has 15 residues. CDR3 residues: CASSPGQYRTDTQYF. Written as DNA, the CDR3 is TGTGCCAGTAGCCCGGGACAGTACCGCACAGATACGCAGTATTTT.

The J gene is TRBJ2-3, the V gene TRBV10-3, with 8 bases matching TRBD1. This CDR3 comprises 13 residues. Germline CDR1 ENHRY, CDR2 SYGVKD. Trimming at V came to 9 bases and at J to 3 bases, leaving 5 bases not matched to a gene. CDR3 sequence: CAIGQGATDTQYF. Here the CDR3 DNA reads TGTGCCATAGGGCAGGGGGCAACAGATACGCAGTATTTT.

This clonotype was seen more than once but under ten times. J is TRBJ2-7 and V is TRBV12-3 or TRBV12-4; D unresolved. The CDR3 loop spans 14 amino acids. V lost 2 bases to trimming and J lost 0 bases, with 8 bases between them. In DNA form, the CDR3 reads TGTGCCAGCAGTTTATCTGCAGCCTCCTACGAGCAGTACTTC. It encodes CASSLSAASYEQYF.

This clonotype was picked up a small number of times. The chain is built from TRBV20-1 and TRBJ1-3, with a possible D match to TRBD1 (5 bases). The length of the CDR3 is 13 residues. Germline assignment: CDR1 DFQATT and CDR2 SNEGSKA (reference sequence). Trimming took 3 bases from V and 3 from J, leaving 9 bases between them. CDR3 nucleotide sequence: TGCAGTGCTAGGGGGGTTTTTGGAAACACCATATATTTT. Encoded protein: CSARGVFGNTIYF.

This clonotype has only a few counts. The chain is built from TRBV11-1 and TRBJ2-5; 10 nucleotides align to TRBD2. Germline-derived CDR1 and CDR2 are SGHAT and FQDESV (reference sequence). V lost 2 bases, J lost 4 bases, and 7 bases stayed unmatched. The CDR3 is 16 amino acids. The CDR3 sequence is CASSLSASGRGETQYF. The CDR3 DNA follows: TGTGCCAGCAGCTTATCTGCTAGCGGGAGAGGAGAGACCCAGTACTTC.

In this sample, this clonotype turned up a few times. CDR3 in DNA: TGTGCCAGCAGCCCAGAACCTGGCAATCAGCCCCAGCATTTT. This codes for CASSPEPGNQPQHF. V gene TRBV7-2 combines with J gene TRBJ1-5; D call uncertain. CDR3 length equals 14 residues. V lost 5 bases to trimming and J lost 2 bases, with 10 bases between them. The V gene's germline CDR1 is SGHTA and CDR2 FQGNSA.